This T cell receptor beta chain is from a study of blood T cell repertoires in COVID-19. This table comes from immunoSEQ multiplex PCR, and its TCRdb copy is limited to in-frame clones, with some not included. The sample lists about 200,000 clones, around 86% seen once, with 3% to 3.5% in the top ten. The germline V gene encodes CDR1 SNHLY and CDR2 FYNNEI. The trim removed 7 bases at V and 7 bases at J, leaving 9 bases unmatched. The CDR3 contains 13 residues. Material for sequencing was peripheral blood. The source of this sequence is a man aged 60 to 75 with acute or convalescent COVID-19. The chain employs TRBV2 and TRBJ2-7, with 8 nucleotides matching TRBD1. CDR3 loop: CASTGQGLGEQYF. CDR3 DNA: TGTGCCAGCACAGGACAGGGCCTAGGGGAGCAGTACTTC. Full variable domain (remainder filled in from reference TRBV2 and TRBJ2-7): EPEVTQTPSHQVTQMGQEVILRCVPISNHLYFYWYRQILGQKVEFLVSFYNNEISEKSEIFDDQFSVERPDGSNFTLKIRSTKLEDSAMYFCASTGQGLGEQYFGPGTRLTVT.